Following are 6 T cell receptor beta chains from one sample sequenced in a study of T cells in Graves' hyperthyroidism and ophthalmopathy (dated by TCRdb to about 2019). Preparation of the library involved multiplex PCR. The listed sequencing device is Illumina HiSeq 2000. The TCR beta CDR3 regions were amplified from the RNA transcripts. The TCR CDR3 was subjected to a first round of RT-PCR using the HTBI primer set and the Qiagen OneStep RT-PCR kit. Using fastp trimming at Q25 and MiXCR clonotype assembly, TCRdb reanalyzed the public sequencing data and kept in-frame beta chains. CDR3 protein duplicates are merged, each entry listing the most common genes and DNA. The sample data list fewer than 400,000 distinct CDR3 sequences, and approximately 14% of these were observed just once. The ten biggest clones cover roughly a quarter of the sample. The source material was blood. All receptors derive from a woman between 18 and 30 years old with Graves' hyperthyroidism that later progressed to Graves' ophthalmopathy.

V gene TRBV4-1 combines with J gene TRBJ2-7, with TRBD1 matching over 9 bases. The CDR3 contains 15 residues. From germline, CDR1 is MGHRA and CDR2 YSYEKL. J gave up 5 bases and V 1 base, and 6 bases lay outside the gene matches. The CDR3 DNA follows: TGCGCCAGCAGCCAAGTGGGGACAGGGTGGGACGAGCAGTACTTC. Its protein product is CASSQVGTGWDEQYF.

Notes on this clonotype: A much larger clonotype is one base distant, so this may be a read error. V gene TRBV30 combines with J gene TRBJ1-2; a weak D match, TRBD1 (5 bases). This CDR3 is built from 15 residues. Germline CDR1 is GTSNPN and CDR2 is SVGIG (reference sequence). CDR3 protein: CAWSVGTASNYVYTF. The CDR3 DNA sequence: TGTGCCTGGAGCGTTGGGACGGCTTCTAACTATGTCTACACCTTC.

The table lists this clonotype with many counts. The chain joins TRBV28 to TRBJ2-7; TRBD1 agrees at 8 bases. Germline CDR1 is MDHEN and CDR2 is SYDVKM. CDR3 length: 14 residues. V shed 5 bases and J 4 bases; nucleotides not matched to a gene: 7. For the CDR3, the DNA is TGTGCCAGCAGTGAAATGGGACAGGCATACGAGCAGTACTTC. This sequence encodes CASSEMGQAYEQYF.

Only a few counts were recorded for this clonotype. The chain employs TRBV7-4 and TRBJ2-2; TRBD2 aligns across 14 bases. With V trimmed by 0 bases and J by 2 bases, 2 bases remained unmatched. Germline V gene lookup returns CDR1 SGHVT and CDR2 SQSDAQ. This CDR3 contains 18 residues. The CDR3 coding sequence is TGTGCCAGCAGCTTAGCGACTAGCGGGAGGGCCAACACCGGGGAGCTGTTTTTT. Its protein is CASSLATSGRANTGELFF.

This clonotype was recorded a few times. The chain links TRBV5-4 to TRBJ2-1; D gene uncertain. V dropped 4 bases and J dropped 6 bases, with 17 bases sitting between them. The CDR3 runs to 15 residues. CDR1 SGHNT and CDR2 YYREEE come from the germline V gene (reference sequence). CDR3 DNA sequence: TGTGCCAGCAGCGCGGCCGACGGCCTTTTCAATGAGCAGTTCTTC. Its translation: CASSAADGLFNEQFF.

This clonotype has ten or more counts. J is TRBJ2-7 and V is TRBV6-2 or TRBV6-3; 11 nucleotides agree with TRBD2. The CDR3 sequence is 14 residues long. V lost 7 bases and J lost 5; bases outside the gene matches: 7. Germline values: CDR1 MNHEY, CDR2 SVGEGT. CDR3 loop: CASITSGRFHEQYF. The CDR3 nucleotides are TGTGCCAGCATTACTAGCGGGAGATTCCACGAGCAGTACTTC.